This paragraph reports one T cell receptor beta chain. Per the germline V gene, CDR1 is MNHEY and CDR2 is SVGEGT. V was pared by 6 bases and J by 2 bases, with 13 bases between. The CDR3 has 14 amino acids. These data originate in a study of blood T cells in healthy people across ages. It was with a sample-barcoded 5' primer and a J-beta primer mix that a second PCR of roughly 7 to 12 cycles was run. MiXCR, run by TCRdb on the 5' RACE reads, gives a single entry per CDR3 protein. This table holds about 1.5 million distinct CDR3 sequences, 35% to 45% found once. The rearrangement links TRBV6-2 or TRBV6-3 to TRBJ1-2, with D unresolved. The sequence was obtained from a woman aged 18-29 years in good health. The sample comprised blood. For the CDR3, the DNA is TGTGCCAGCAGCGGCTCGGGGAGGAACTATGGCTACACCTTC. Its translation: CASSGSGRNYGYTF.